This record looks at one TCR beta chain sequence and its context. MiXCR, run by TCRdb on the RT-PCR reads, gives a single entry per CDR3 protein. This repertoire shows approximately 150,000 distinct CDR3 sequences, roughly 35% found once; its top ten account for roughly 50%. V dropped 1 base and J dropped 4 bases, with 6 bases sitting between them. CDR3 length: 14 residues. Germline CDR1 reads KGHDR; CDR2 reads SFDVKD. The data were taken from a study of patients and donors after allogeneic stem cell transplantation. The sequencing sample was made of blood, either unsorted or a sorted T cell fraction (not recorded which). The chain recombines TRBV24-1 with TRBJ2-2, with D unresolved. This TCR was sampled from a human donor who was either an allogeneic HSCT recipient or a stem cell or donor lymphocyte infusion donor (not recorded which). It is not recorded whose cells these are; they may come from a transplant donor. The CDR3 loop reads CATSDLSVTGELFF. The CDR3 bases are TGTGCCACCAGTGATTTATCAGTCACCGGGGAGCTGTTTTTT.